This T cell receptor (beta chain) appears in the sequencing data of a study of Ad26.COV2.S vaccination and SARS-CoV-2 variants. The overall study: The donor belonged to the COV1001 Ad26.COV2.S trial arm.

The V and J ends lost 1 base and 5 bases respectively, with 9 bases between them. This CDR3 is 13 amino acids long. Germline V gives CDR1 SEHNR, CDR2 FQNEAQ (reference sequence). Treatment reported: roughly 19 received Ad26.COV2.S at low or high dose, single or two shots; roughly five received placebo; per-sample allocation not given. Vaccine and placebo recipients were sampled on day 63 after the first injection. As regards this clone: As yet, its antigen is unknown.

TCRdb's table, derived via immunoSEQ multiplex PCR, lists solely in-frame clones and lacks some. The table has about 440,000 clones, 90% seen once. Notes on the study in general: It is possible that the TCR breadth and depth analyses underestimated the total T cell responses. Individuals receiving vaccine had higher spike-specific TCR breadth than placebo recipients did.

The receptor was derived from a person between 18 and 65 years old who received the Ad26.COV2.S COVID-19 vaccine or a placebo. The material sequenced was peripheral blood, taken in a trial of Ad26.COV2.S vaccine versus placebo. The chain carries TRBV7-9 and TRBJ2-7; D not resolved. DNA of the CDR3: TGTGCCAGCAGCTTAGGTGGGTTTAACGAGCAGTACTTC. It translates to CASSLGGFNEQYF.